These 14 T cell receptor beta chains originate from one sample sequenced in a study of cytomegalovirus exposure and HLA in healthy donors. Amplification used 60 Vbeta primers and 13 Jbeta primers. Assay: immunoSEQ multiplex PCR; the TCRdb copy retains only in-frame clones and omits some. This sample has about 110,000 clones, with 65% to 90% found just once. Sequencing was performed on PBMCs. The receptors derive from a woman aged 25 to 39 in good health and CMV-seronegative.

V usage is TRBV7-2 and J usage is TRBJ2-1; TRBD2 matches 11 bases. This CDR3 spans 16 amino acids. V lost 0 bases and J lost 2; bases outside the gene matches: 0. The germline gives CDR1 SGHTA, CDR2 FQGNSA. CDR3 coding DNA: TGTGCCAGCAGCTTAGCGGGACTAGCGGCCTACAATGAGCAGTTCTTC. Translating it yields CASSLAGLAAYNEQFF.

This clone was recorded once. The CDR3 reads CASSFDTSYGYTF. CDR3 nucleotide sequence: TGTGCCAGCAGCTTCGACACCTCCTATGGCTACACCTTC. The V and J genes are TRBV5-4 and TRBJ1-2; D uncertain. Germline V gene data show CDR1 as SGHNT and CDR2 as YYREEE (reference sequence). CDR3 length: 13 residues. V lost 2 bases, J lost 4 bases, and 9 bases lay in between.

This chain uses TRBV7-2 with TRBJ1-1, with no clear D. V gave up 2 bases and J gave up 10 bases, with 14 bases separating them. The germline V gene has CDR1 SGHTA and CDR2 FQGNSA. The CDR3 sequence is 13 residues long. The CDR3 reads CASSLLEGSAAFF. The CDR3 coding sequence is TGTGCCAGCAGCTTACTGGAGGGATCGGCAGCTTTCTTT.

The chain links TRBV7-9 to TRBJ2-2; the match to TRBD1 covers 7 bases. This CDR3 has 15 amino acids. V was pared by 5 bases and J by 6 bases, with 9 bases of the junction left unmatched. CDR1 and CDR2 (germline): SEHNR, FQNEAQ (reference sequence). CDR3 amino acids: CASSRGQTVAGELFF. CDR3 DNA: TGTGCCAGCAGCCGGGGACAGACGGTGGCCGGGGAGCTGTTTTTT.

The chain carries TRBV28 and TRBJ2-7; TRBD2 agrees at 13 bases. The CDR3 covers 15 residues. The germline gives CDR1 MDHEN, CDR2 SYDVKM. The trim removed 3 bases at V and 2 bases at J, leaving 1 base unmatched. The CDR3 loop is CASSFGLAGAYEQYF. In nucleotides, the CDR3 is TGTGCCAGCAGTTTCGGACTAGCGGGAGCCTACGAGCAGTACTTC.

The V and J genes are TRBV6-5 and TRBJ2-7; 9 bases match TRBD2. Germline CDR1 MNHEY, CDR2 SVGAGI. The CDR3 consists of 16 residues. The trim removed 1 base at V and 5 bases at J, leaving 9 bases unmatched. The CDR3 protein is CASSYFRTGGRDEQYF. The CDR3 region has the DNA TGTGCCAGCAGTTACTTCAGGACTGGCGGGAGGGACGAGCAGTACTTC.

V and J are TRBV7-2 and TRBJ1-2; 9 bases match TRBD1. Germline V gives CDR1 SGHTA, CDR2 FQGNSA. V was clipped by 1 base and J by 3 bases; unmatched bases: 6. This CDR3 contains 16 residues. For the CDR3, the DNA is TGTGCCAGCAGCTTAGACCCCGGGACAGGGTACTATGGCTACACCTTC. Its protein is CASSLDPGTGYYGYTF.

The J gene is TRBJ1-1, the V gene TRBV6-5, with D possibly TRBD1 on 6 matching bases. V lost 6 bases to trimming and J lost 10 bases, with 12 bases between them. The length of the CDR3 is 11 residues. CDR1 and CDR2 (germline): MNHEY, SVGAGI. Written as DNA, the CDR3 is TGTGCCAGCAGGTCAGGGGCCCGAGCTTTCTTT. Translated, it gives CASRSGARAFF.

This chain links TRBV27 with TRBJ2-1; no clear D gene. The ends were cut back, 6 bases at V and 8 bases at J, with 11 bases in the middle. Germline-derived CDR1 and CDR2 are MNHEY and SMNVEV (reference sequence). This CDR3 has 12 residues. Here the CDR3 reads CASRSTTDEQFF. The CDR3 bases are TGTGCCAGCAGAAGTACAACCGATGAGCAGTTCTTC.

The chain joins TRBV7-2 to TRBJ1-1; D is unclear. Trimming took 5 bases from V and 6 from J, leaving 19 bases between them. This CDR3 region has 15 residues. The V gene's germline CDR1 is SGHTA and CDR2 FQGNSA. CDR3 in amino acids: CASSPRSGDRAEAFF. The CDR3 bases are TGTGCCAGCAGCCCCCGCAGCGGTGATCGGGCTGAAGCTTTCTTT.

The chain recombines TRBV5-1 with TRBJ2-2, with a possible D match to TRBD1 (6 bases). Trimming shortened V by 3 bases and J by 4 bases, and 16 bases separated the two germline ends. The CDR3 runs 16 residues. The germline gives CDR1 SGHRS, CDR2 YFSETQ. The CDR3 DNA follows: TGCGCCAGCAGCTCCAGGGGAGTTGGTGGCACCGGGGAGCTGTTTTTT. Translated: CASSSRGVGGTGELFF.

This clone showed up just a few times. The rearrangement joins TRBV27 to TRBJ1-5; D perhaps matches TRBD1 (6 bases). CDR3 length: 15 residues. Germline CDR1 is MNHEY and CDR2 is SMNVEV (reference sequence). Trimming removed 0 bases at V and 1 base at J, with 7 bases between. In DNA, the CDR3 is TGTGCCAGCAGTTTATCTGGACAGAGCAATCAGCCCCAGCATTTT. Its protein product is CASSLSGQSNQPQHF.

This chain joins TRBV4-3 and TRBJ2-7; a weak D match, TRBD1 (7 bases). Germline V gene sequence: CDR1 LGHNA, CDR2 YSLEER. V was cut by 1 base and J by 5 bases, with 12 bases left in between. This CDR3 is built from 14 residues. This chain's CDR3 is CASSQAPRGDEQYF. In DNA, the CDR3 is TGCGCCAGCAGCCAAGCCCCCAGGGGGGACGAGCAGTACTTC.

The gene calls are TRBV5-4 and TRBJ1-2; 10 nucleotides match TRBD1. V lost 4 bases and J lost 2; bases outside the gene matches: 11. The germline CDR1 and CDR2 sequences are SGHNT and YYREEE (reference sequence). This CDR3 spans 17 amino acids. For the CDR3, the DNA is TGTGCCAGCAGCCGAGTCCCGGGACAGGGGCCCAACTATGGCTACACCTTC. It is translated as CASSRVPGQGPNYGYTF.